This TCR beta chain was sequenced in a study of OX40 agonist ivuxolimab in advanced cancers. The table came from immunoSEQ multiplex PCR; TCRdb's copy has only in-frame clones and leaves some out. The sample shows around 70,000 clones, around 83% of them seen only once. Comment on this clone: Antigen specificity is unknown.

Study-wide findings and caveats: Some patients without response likewise showed low normalized clonal expansion.

This CDR3 is built from 17 residues. CDR1 and CDR2 (germline): SQVTM, ANQGSEA. Trimming stripped 3 bases from V and 0 bases from J, with 21 bases between. The starting material was CD4+ or CD8+ T cells sorted from blood, obtained in a trial of the OX40 agonist ivuxolimab. This TCR was recovered from an adult with an advanced solid tumor such as melanoma, head and neck, liver or kidney cancer. The chain combines TRBV29-1 with TRBJ2-7; D is perhaps TRBD1 (9 bases). Here the CDR3 DNA reads TGCAGCGTTGACGGGGGGGGACAGGGAAGATCCTCCTACGAGCAGTACTTC. Translating gives CSVDGGGQGRSSYEQYF.